Included here is one TCR beta chain sequence, with context. Its antigen is as yet unknown. V lost 5 bases, J lost 2 bases, and 14 bases lay in between. Germline loops: CDR1 LNHDA, CDR2 SQIVND (reference sequence). The length of the CDR3 is 15 residues. The data stem from a study of PD-1 blockade in classical Hodgkin lymphoma. General study findings and limits: Partial responders and progressors had significantly lower baseline TCR diversity. Whatever underlies the repertoire differences (possibly disease activity or prior therapy) remains undefined. Significantly greater TCR diversity emerged by C4D1 in CD4+ cells but not CD8+ cells.

Sequenced by immunoSEQ multiplex PCR; TCRdb stores in-frame clones only, minus some. This sample yields roughly 97,000 clones, of which roughly 83% are seen a single time; 12% belongs to the top ten. Patients all relapsed after autologous stem cell transplantation, and there was variation in brentuximab vedotin exposure. This rearrangement joins TRBV19 to TRBJ2-3, with a possible D match to TRBD2 (5 bases). This material consisted of peripheral blood mononuclear cells (PBMCs), taken at baseline. This receptor was obtained from a human donor with classical Hodgkin lymphoma. The CDR3 is CASSSLQRNTDTQYF. The DNA of the CDR3 is TGTGCCAGTAGTTCCCTCCAGCGGAACACAGATACGCAGTATTTT. The whole variable domain, filled in from reference TRBV19 and TRBJ2-3, reads DGGITQSPKYLFRKEGQNVTLSCEQNLNHDAMYWYRQDPGQGLRLIYYSQIVNDFQKGDIAEGYSVSREKKESFPLTVTSAQKNPTAFYLCASSSLQRNTDTQYFGPGTRLTVL.